Below, 7 T cell receptor beta chains from the same sample are listed, as sequenced in a study of human T cells and chemical hapten exposure. Time point in this sample: pre-sensitization, week 0. Documented treatment: therapeutic diphenylcyclopropenone sensitization with weekly scalp DPC. TCRdb re-called the RACE reads with MiXCR, one entry per CDR3 protein. The data contain more than 250,000 distinct CDR3 sequences, about 9% of them singletons. The sample here was whole blood, taken in connection with sensitization to the hapten diphenylcyclopropenone (DPC). All receptors derive from a woman aged 40 to 50 with alopecia areata. Some clones in this sample may be carry-over from other donors' samples.

This clonotype appeared a few times. This rearrangement joins TRBV3-1 to TRBJ1-2; D is unresolved. The CDR3 has 12 amino acids. With 5 bases removed from V and 6 bases from J, the gap between germline ends came to 10 bases. Germline lookup yields CDR1 LGHDT and CDR2 YNNKEL (reference sequence). The CDR3 protein is CASSSPGDGYTF. Here the CDR3 DNA reads TGTGCCAGCAGCTCTCCAGGAGATGGCTACACCTTC.

The chain combines TRBV2 with TRBJ2-7; D is unresolved. This CDR3 is built from 13 residues. CDR1 and CDR2 from the germline V gene are SNHLY and FYNNEI. Deletions cut 5 bases from V and 4 bases from J, with 12 bases between. DNA of the CDR3: TGTGCCAGCAGTCGGCGGCCGAGTTACGAGCAGTACTTC. It yields the protein CASSRRPSYEQYF. The entire variable domain, with the rest obtained from reference TRBV2 and TRBJ2-7, is as follows: EPEVTQTPSHQVTQMGQEVILRCVPISNHLYFYWYRQILGQKVEFLVSFYNNEISEKSEIFDDQFSVERPDGSNFTLKIRSTKLEDSAMYFCASSRRPSYEQYFGPGTRLTVT.

In regard to this clonotype: A much larger clone differs from this one at a single base, so this may be a read error. V and J are TRBV28 and TRBJ2-1; 7 positions match TRBD2. This CDR3 has 15 residues. Germline values: CDR1 MDHEN, CDR2 SYDVKM. CDR3 sequence (DNA): TGTGCCAGCAGTTTGAGACTAGCCCTACTCAATCAGCAGTTCTTC. It is translated as CASSLRLALLNQQFF.

Ten or more counts support this clonotype. V gene TRBV12-3 or TRBV12-4 combines with J gene TRBJ2-7; D possibly matches TRBD1 or TRBD2 (6 bases each). CDR3 size: 12 residues. Trimming left V 3 bases short and J 5 bases short, with 8 bases between. The CDR3 sequence: CASSLGGNEQYF. The CDR3 DNA reads TGTGCCAGCAGTTTGGGGGGCAACGAGCAGTACTTC.

This clonotype has ten or more counts. The CDR3 spells CSASRTSGSVTDTQYF. The DNA of the CDR3 is TGCAGTGCTTCTCGGACTAGCGGGAGTGTGACAGATACGCAGTATTTT. The rearrangement links TRBV20-1 to TRBJ2-3, with 13 bases fitting TRBD2. Germline assignment: CDR1 DFQATT and CDR2 SNEGSKA (reference sequence). The V and J ends lost 5 bases and 3 bases, in that order; junction bases with no gene match: 8. The CDR3 extends over 16 amino acids.

The chain employs TRBV7-3 and TRBJ2-2; D may correspond to TRBD1 or TRBD2 (5 bases each). This CDR3 is 16 amino acids long. Between the trimmed V and J ends, which lost 2 bases and 0 bases, there was a span of 10 bases. Germline CDR1 reads SGHTA; CDR2 reads FQGTGA. The CDR3 bases are TGTGCCAGCAGCTTATGGGACGCCGCGAACACCGGGGAGCTGTTTTTT. This codes for CASSLWDAANTGELFF.

A few counts support this clonotype. The chain combines TRBV20-1 with TRBJ2-3; TRBD2 matches at 12 bases. With 0 bases clipped from V and 2 bases from J, the junction kept 6 bases outside the gene matches. The CDR3 runs to 17 residues. The germline V gene has CDR1 DFQATT and CDR2 SNEGSKA (reference sequence). The CDR3 reads CSARDQGLAGSTDTQYF. The DNA of the CDR3 is TGCAGTGCTAGAGATCAAGGACTAGCGGGGTCCACAGATACGCAGTATTTT.